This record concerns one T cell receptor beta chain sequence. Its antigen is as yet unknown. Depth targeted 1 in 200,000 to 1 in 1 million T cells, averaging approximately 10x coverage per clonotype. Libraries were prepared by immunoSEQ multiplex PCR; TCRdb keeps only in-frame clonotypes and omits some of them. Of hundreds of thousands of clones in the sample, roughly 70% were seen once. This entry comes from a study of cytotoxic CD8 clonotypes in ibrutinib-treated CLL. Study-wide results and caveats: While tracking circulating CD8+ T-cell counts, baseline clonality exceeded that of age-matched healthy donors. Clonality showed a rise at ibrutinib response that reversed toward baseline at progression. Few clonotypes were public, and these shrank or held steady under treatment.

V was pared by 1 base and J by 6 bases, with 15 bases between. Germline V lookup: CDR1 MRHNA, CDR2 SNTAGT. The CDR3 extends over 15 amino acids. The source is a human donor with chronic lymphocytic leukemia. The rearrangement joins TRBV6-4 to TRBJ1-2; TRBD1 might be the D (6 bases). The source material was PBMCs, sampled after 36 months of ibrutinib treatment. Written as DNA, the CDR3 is TGTGCCAGCAGTGACTTTGTGGGGGGCGGTAATGGCTACACCTTC. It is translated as CASSDFVGGGNGYTF.